A single sample is the source of the 30 T cell receptor beta chains below, sequenced in a study of molecular identifiers for immune sequencing clone quantification (dated by TCRdb to about 2018). Library preparation was by PCR. The reads were generated on a NextSeq 500. The public reads were quality trimmed at Q25 with fastp and then assembled into clones with MiXCR by TCRdb, keeping productive beta chains. Identical CDR3 protein sequences are pooled into one entry, listed with their most common genes and DNA. Here the sample has a few hundred thousand distinct CDR3 sequences; roughly 24% occur a single time. Roughly 0.79% of the sample is in the top ten clones. The sample was naive CD8+ T cells from blood, with Jurkat cell RNA spiked in. The sample's cell subset or site label, in plain terms: FACS-sorted CD8+CD4-CCR7+CD45RA+ naive T cells. These TCRs come from a human donor in good health. Some libraries in this study had Jurkat cell RNA spiked in.

This clonotype has only a few counts. The CDR3: CASSYRTSAYYEQYF. The CDR3 coding sequence is TGTGCCAGCAGCTATCGGACTAGCGCTTACTACGAGCAGTACTTC. The V gene is TRBV5-4, the J gene TRBJ2-7; 9 bases agree with TRBD2. The CDR3 runs 15 residues. CDR1 is SGHNT, CDR2 YYREEE, per germline (reference sequence). V was pared by 3 bases and J by 3 bases, with 7 bases of the junction left unmatched.

This clonotype has ten or more counts. The chain employs TRBV29-1 and TRBJ1-5; no definite D call. Germline V gene sequence: CDR1 SQVTM, CDR2 ANQGSEA. V dropped 6 bases and J dropped 0 bases, with 12 bases sitting between them. The CDR3 loop spans 14 amino acids. The CDR3: CSVLLDGSNQPQHF. CDR3 sequence (DNA): TGCAGCGTCCTTTTGGACGGTAGCAATCAGCCCCAGCATTTT.

The J gene is TRBJ2-3, the V gene TRBV20-1, with 7 bases fitting TRBD1. Losses at the gene ends were 5 bases for V and 3 bases for J; bases not matched to a gene: 8. The germline gives CDR1 DFQATT, CDR2 SNEGSKA (reference sequence). The CDR3 totals 14 residues. The chain's CDR3 is CSAFDREWTDTQYF. DNA of the CDR3: TGCAGTGCTTTTGACAGGGAATGGACAGATACGCAGTATTTT.

Of note for this clonotype: This may come from a read error, since a much larger clone is one base off. The rearrangement joins TRBV7-9 to TRBJ2-6; 7 bases are shared with TRBD1. The V gene's germline CDR1 is SEHNR and CDR2 FQNEAQ (reference sequence). The CDR3 totals 16 residues. CDR3 nucleotide sequence: TGTGCCAGCGGGGGACAGTGGAACTCTGGGGCCGACGTCCTGACTTTC. Amino acid sequence: CASGGQWNSGADVLTF.

There are a few counts of this clonotype. This sequence joins TRBV29-1 and TRBJ2-7; 8 bases match TRBD2. The CDR3 loop spans 15 amino acids. Germline CDR1 SQVTM, CDR2 ANQGSEA. With V trimmed by 3 bases and J by 2 bases, 9 bases remained unmatched. CDR3 nucleotides: TGCAGCGTTGAGGTTGGCGGGGGGTCGACCTACGAGCAGTACTTC. It translates to CSVEVGGGSTYEQYF.

Notes on this clonotype: With a much larger clone just one base away, this may be a read error. This sequence joins TRBV6-5 and TRBJ2-7, with TRBD1 matching 10 bases. Germline CDR1 reads MNHEY; CDR2 reads SVGAGI. CDR3 length equals 14 residues. This CDR3 reads CASSYGTGDYVQYF. CDR3 DNA: TGTGCCAGCAGTTACGGGACAGGGGACTACGTGCAGTACTTC.

This clonotype was counted only a few times. V is TRBV5-6 and J is TRBJ2-7; D assignment may be TRBD1 or TRBD2 (5 bases each). The germline CDR1 and CDR2 sequences are SGHDT and YYEEEE. Trimming removed 4 bases at V and 7 bases at J, with 15 bases between. The CDR3 covers 13 residues. The chain's CDR3 is CASSPVGVREQYF. The CDR3 DNA reads as TGTGCCAGCAGCCCTGTGGGGGTGCGTGAGCAGTACTTC.

This clonotype has a handful of counts. The V gene is TRBV20-1, the J gene TRBJ2-7, with D tentatively TRBD1 (6 bases). V gave up 5 bases and J gave up 2 bases, with 31 bases separating them. CDR1 DFQATT and CDR2 SNEGSKA come from the germline V gene (reference sequence). CDR3 length: 19 amino acids. The CDR3 loop reads CSAADPEKWDNLHPYEQYF. The CDR3, as DNA: TGCAGTGCTGCCGACCCAGAAAAATGGGACAACTTGCACCCCTACGAGCAGTACTTC.

This clonotype appeared many times. CDR3 DNA: TGTGCCAGCAGCCCCGGGACACCCCGAGAGACCCAGTACTTC. Translation gives CASSPGTPRETQYF. The gene calls are TRBV28 and TRBJ2-5; tentatively, D is TRBD1 (6 bases). Germline-derived CDR1 and CDR2 are MDHEN and SYDVKM. V dropped 6 bases and J dropped 4 bases, with 15 bases sitting between them. The CDR3 totals 14 residues.

This clonotype has more than one count but fewer than ten. The V and J genes are TRBV4-1 and TRBJ2-4, with 8 bases matching TRBD1. The junction had 6 bases not matched to a gene; V was cut back by 8 bases and J by 6 bases. CDR1 is MGHRA, CDR2 YSYEKL, per germline. This CDR3 is built from 13 residues. The DNA for the CDR3 is TGCGCCAGCTCGGTCAGGGGGCCAAACATTCAGTACTTC. Protein: CASSVRGPNIQYF.

This clonotype was seen a handful of times. The V call is TRBV5-3, the J call TRBJ1-2; D may be TRBD1 (5 bases). TRBV5-3 is assigned to the ORF class and has an uncertain function. CDR3 length: 18 residues. V was cut by 8 bases and J by 0 bases, with 26 bases left in between. The CDR3 here is CASSNHPRQSYSNYGYTF. The CDR3 nucleotides are TGTGCCAGCAGCAACCACCCACGACAGAGCTACTCTAACTATGGCTACACCTTC.

The chain is built from TRBV4-3 and TRBJ1-4, with D uncertain. V was cut by 1 base and J by 8 bases, with 11 bases left in between. The germline V gene has CDR1 LGHNA and CDR2 YSLEER. The CDR3 is made up of 14 amino acids. CDR3 region: CASSQGFGGEKLFF. In DNA, the CDR3 is TGCGCCAGCAGCCAAGGATTCGGCGGAGAAAAACTGTTTTTT.

The sample holds many counts of this clonotype. The chain has TRBV5-1 and TRBJ2-5; D possibly corresponds to TRBD2 (5 bases). The CDR3 runs 14 residues. CDR1 and CDR2 (germline): SGHRS, YFSETQ. The V and J ends lost 2 bases and 2 bases respectively, with 10 bases between them. The CDR3 bases are TGCGCCAGCAGCTTTTTCGGGGAACAAGAGACCCAGTACTTC. Amino acid sequence: CASSFFGEQETQYF.

This clonotype was seen many times. The chain carries TRBV14 and TRBJ2-3; D is perhaps TRBD2 (5 bases). CDR3 length equals 14 residues. Germline CDR1 SGHDN, CDR2 FVKESK. Trimming shortened V by 5 bases and J by 3 bases, and 12 bases separated the two germline ends. CDR3 loop: CASSLLSGTDTQYF. CDR3 coding DNA: TGTGCCAGCAGCTTACTCAGCGGAACAGATACGCAGTATTTT.

The table lists this clonotype with many counts. The chain links TRBV12-3 or TRBV12-4 to TRBJ2-3; tentatively, D is TRBD2 (6 bases). This CDR3 has 14 residues. Trimming stripped 6 bases from V and 2 bases from J, with 12 bases between. Written as DNA, the CDR3 is TGTGCCAGCAGCGGAGGGGAGGACACAGATACGCAGTATTTT. As protein: CASSGGEDTDTQYF.

As concerns this clonotype: At one of its ends the junction is not consistent with the germline gene, which may arise from a read error. The rearrangement joins TRBV27 to TRBJ2-7, with 10 bases that match TRBD2. The V gene's germline CDR1 is MNHEY and CDR2 SMNVEV (reference sequence). There are 16 residues in the CDR3. The CDR3 sequence: CAGSLAVTGTSDEQYF. The DNA of the CDR3 is TGTGCCGGCAGTTTGGCAGTCACCGGGACTAGCGACGAGCAGTACTTC.

About this clonotype: One base away lies a much larger clone, so this may be a sequencing read error. This likely comes from a read error, as the CDR3 has no conserved phenylalanine or tryptophan at its end. The chain couples TRBV30 to TRBJ1-1; D ambiguous. V gave up 1 base and J gave up 2 bases, with 14 bases separating them. This CDR3 has 15 residues. Germline V gene lookup returns CDR1 GTSNPN and CDR2 SVGIG (reference sequence). The CDR3 nucleotides read TGTGCCTGGAGTGCTTGGGAGGGTGCCAACACTGAAGCTTTCCTT. Translating it yields CAWSAWEGANTEAFL.

The V gene is TRBV3-1, the J gene TRBJ2-4; D gene ambiguous. The V gene's germline CDR1 is LGHDT and CDR2 YNNKEL (reference sequence). The V and J ends lost 0 bases and 5 bases respectively, with 11 bases between them. The CDR3 spans 15 residues. CDR3 protein: CASSQDMVRENIQYF. The CDR3 DNA reads TGTGCCAGCAGCCAAGATATGGTGCGCGAAAACATTCAGTACTTC. Drawing the rest from reference TRBV3-1 and TRBJ2-4, the complete variable domain is DTAVSQTPKYLVTQMGNDKSIKCEQNLGHDTMYWYKQDSKKFLKIMFSYNNKELIINETVPNRFSPKSPDKAHLNLHINSLELGDSAVYFCASSQDMVRENIQYFGAGTRLSVL.

In the case of this clonotype: A much bigger clone sits one base away, suggesting this may be a read error. The chain employs TRBV7-6 and TRBJ2-3, with 9 positions matching TRBD1. V was pared by 1 base and J by 2 bases, with 19 bases of the junction left unmatched. The CDR3 extends over 21 amino acids. From germline, CDR1 is SGHVS and CDR2 FNYEAQ. The CDR3 protein is CASSLVEIGVGQGPHTDTQYF. Written as DNA, the CDR3 is TGTGCCAGCAGCTTAGTCGAGATAGGCGTAGGACAGGGGCCACACACAGATACGCAGTATTTT.

This clonotype was counted between two and nine times. CDR3 in amino acids: CASSFGAGLNSYNEQFF. DNA for the CDR3: TGTGCCAGCAGCTTCGGCGCGGGACTAAACTCCTACAATGAGCAGTTCTTC. The gene calls are TRBV11-2 and TRBJ2-1; 7 bases are shared with TRBD2. After removal of 3 bases from V and 0 bases from J, the junction contained 8 bases not matched to a gene. The CDR3 is 17 amino acids. Germline assignment: CDR1 SGHAT and CDR2 FQNNGV.

This clonotype was counted at least ten times. The chain recombines TRBV7-8 with TRBJ2-5; D call uncertain. This CDR3 is 12 amino acids long. Trimming cost V 5 bases and J 3 bases, with 7 bases left between them. The germline CDR1 and CDR2 sequences are SGHVS and FQNEAQ. CDR3 DNA: TGTGCCAGCAGCGCTCCCGAAGAGACCCAGTACTTC. Protein product: CASSAPEETQYF.

This clonotype was recorded many times. The chain combines TRBV5-1 with TRBJ2-7, with 8 bases fitting TRBD1. From germline, CDR1 is SGHRS and CDR2 YFSETQ. Trimming took 1 base from V and 6 from J; bases not matched to a gene: 6. This CDR3 is 14 amino acids long. The CDR3 bases are TGCGCCAGCAGCTTGCACGCAGGGACAGGCGAGCAGTACTTC. It encodes CASSLHAGTGEQYF. Supplemented by reference TRBV5-1 and TRBJ2-7, the full variable domain reads KAGVTQTPRYLIKTRGQQVTLSCSPISGHRSVSWYQQTPGQGLQFLFEYFSETQRNKGNFPGRFSGRQFSNSRSEMNVSTLELGDSALYLCASSLHAGTGEQYFGPGTRLTVT.

Comment on this clonotype: Given a much more abundant clone one base away, this may be a read error. This chain connects TRBV4-3 to TRBJ2-7, with D unclear. The CDR3 contains 16 residues. CDR1 LGHNA and CDR2 YSLEER come from the germline V gene. V was trimmed by 0 bases and J by 3 bases, leaving 15 bases between them. CDR3: CASSQDLSGSGYEQYF. The CDR3, as DNA: TGCGCCAGCAGCCAAGATCTATCGGGTTCCGGCTACGAGCAGTACTTC.

The table lists this clonotype with a few counts. The rearrangement links TRBV4-3 to TRBJ2-7, with 7 bases aligning to TRBD1. The CDR3 has 16 residues. The germline V gene has CDR1 LGHNA and CDR2 YSLEER. The V gene end was trimmed by 4 bases and the J gene end by 3 bases; junction bases not matched to a gene: 12. The CDR3 sequence is CASSRTTGTEVYEQYF. In nucleotides, the CDR3 is TGCGCCAGCAGCCGGACGACCGGGACAGAGGTCTACGAGCAGTACTTC.

This clonotype was picked up a small number of times. The chain is built from TRBV19 and TRBJ2-7; D is possibly TRBD2 (6 bases). The CDR3 runs 14 residues. V lost 3 bases to trimming and J lost 6 bases, with 15 bases between them. CDR1 LNHDA and CDR2 SQIVND come from the germline V gene (reference sequence). The CDR3 reads CASSMAGPAGEQYF. DNA for the CDR3: TGTGCCAGTAGTATGGCGGGACCTGCGGGCGAGCAGTACTTC.

Of note for this clonotype: This may be a read error: a much more frequent sequence differs by one nucleotide. The V call is TRBV6-5, the J call TRBJ2-3, with D possibly matching TRBD2 (6 bases). V was pared by 4 bases and J by 2 bases, with 16 bases between. This CDR3 has 16 amino acids. Germline V gives CDR1 MNHEY, CDR2 SVGAGI. In DNA, the CDR3 is TGTGCCAGCAGTTGCATCGTGGGGGGAATCACAGATACGCAGTATTTT. Translated, it gives CASSCIVGGITDTQYF.

V and J are TRBV6-8 and TRBJ2-3, with 8 bases lining up with TRBD1. CDR3 length: 16 residues. The germline V gene has CDR1 MNHGY and CDR2 SAAAGT. With V trimmed by 4 bases and J by 3 bases, 9 bases remained unmatched. CDR3 residues: CASSSPGQERTDTQYF. The DNA for the CDR3 is TGTGCCAGCAGTTCCCCGGGACAGGAGAGGACAGATACGCAGTATTTT.

There are many counts of this clonotype. The chain uses TRBV29-1 and TRBJ1-4, with a possible D match to TRBD1 (6 bases). The germline V gene encodes CDR1 SQVTM and CDR2 ANQGSEA. The CDR3 loop spans 14 amino acids. Trimming cost V 7 bases and J 2 bases, with 14 bases left between them. The CDR3 coding sequence is TGCAGCGCTCAACTTCAGGGGACTAATGAAAAACTGTTTTTT. Translation: CSAQLQGTNEKLFF.

This CDR3 reads CASSFSGGFYEQYF. Here the CDR3 DNA reads TGTGCCAGCAGCTTTAGCGGGGGGTTCTACGAGCAGTACTTC. V usage is TRBV7-8 and J usage is TRBJ2-7; 10 positions match TRBD2. The germline gives CDR1 SGHVS, CDR2 FQNEAQ. CDR3 length: 14 amino acids. V shed 3 bases and J 3 bases; nucleotides not matched to a gene: 2. Filled out from reference TRBV7-8 and TRBJ2-7, the complete variable domain reads GAGVSQSPRYKVAKRGQDVALRCDPISGHVSLFWYQQALGQGPEFLTYFQNEAQLDKSGLPSDRFFAERPEGSVSTLKIQRTQQEDSAVYLCASSFSGGFYEQYFGPGTRLTVT.

This clonotype was found a few times. The chain combines TRBV29-1 with TRBJ2-1; TRBD2 is a possible D gene (6 bases). CDR3 length: 16 residues. Deletions cut 0 bases from V and 8 bases from J, with 20 bases between. The germline CDR1 and CDR2 sequences are SQVTM and ANQGSEA. CDR3 loop: CSVEDQYGGVFDEQFF. CDR3 DNA: TGCAGCGTTGAAGATCAATACGGCGGGGTTTTTGATGAGCAGTTCTTC.